This T cell receptor (beta chain) is drawn from a study of early T cells in non-severe SARS-CoV-2 infection. Study-wide context: Chains stayed unpaired after sequencing of bulk RNA from unsorted whole blood.

On this clonotype: Its antigen is currently unknown.

Attached unique molecular identifiers marked individual cDNA molecules. TCRdb itself ran the 5' RACE reads through MiXCR, one entry per CDR3 protein. The sample lists approximately 100,000 distinct CDR3 sequences, approximately 14% seen once, with 6.1% in the top ten. The germline V and J ends were trimmed by 3 bases and 1 base, with 7 bases remaining between them. This CDR3 is 14 amino acids long. Germline CDR1 is LNHDA and CDR2 is SQIVND (reference sequence). Whole-study findings and limits: Reliance on VDJdb matching favored anti-spike CD8 responses; private and CD4 specificities were missed.

The genes are TRBV19 and TRBJ2-4, with D tentatively TRBD1 (5 bases). The receptor was isolated from an adult who was a healthcare worker with PCR-confirmed SARS-CoV-2 infection or an uninfected control (not recorded which). Sequencing was carried out using whole blood. CDR3 DNA: TGTGCCAGTAGTATTTCAGGGGCCAAAAACATTCAGTACTTC. Translation gives CASSISGAKNIQYF.